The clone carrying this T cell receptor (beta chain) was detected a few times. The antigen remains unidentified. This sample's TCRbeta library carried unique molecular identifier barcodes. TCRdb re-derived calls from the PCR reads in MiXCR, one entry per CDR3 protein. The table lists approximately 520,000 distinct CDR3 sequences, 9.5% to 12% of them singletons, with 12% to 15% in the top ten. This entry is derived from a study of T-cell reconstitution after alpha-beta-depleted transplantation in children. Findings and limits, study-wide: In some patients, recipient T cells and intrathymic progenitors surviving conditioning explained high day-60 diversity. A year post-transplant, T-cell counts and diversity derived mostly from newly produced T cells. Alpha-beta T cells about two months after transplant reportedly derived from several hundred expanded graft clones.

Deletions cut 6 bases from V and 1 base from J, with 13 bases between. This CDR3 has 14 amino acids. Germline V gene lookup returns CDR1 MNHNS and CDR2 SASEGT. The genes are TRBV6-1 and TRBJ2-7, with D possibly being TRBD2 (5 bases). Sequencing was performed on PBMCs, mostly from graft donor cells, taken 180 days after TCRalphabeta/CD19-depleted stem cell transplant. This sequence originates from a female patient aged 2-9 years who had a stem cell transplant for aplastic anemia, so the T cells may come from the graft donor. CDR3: CASRRAAESYEQYF. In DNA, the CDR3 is TGTGCCAGCAGACGGGCAGCGGAATCCTACGAGCAGTACTTC.